The source of this T cell receptor beta chain is a study of a mutant IDH1 vaccine in newly diagnosed glioma. Study as a whole: Sex among treated patients split about 60% male, around 38% female; mean age was roughly 40 years.

Germline values: CDR1 SGHAT, CDR2 FQNNGV. V lost 0 bases to trimming and J lost 5 bases; unmatched junction nucleotides: 14. This CDR3 is 19 amino acids long. The time point is: week 5, during vaccination. Vaccination used 300 ug of mutant IDH1 20-mer peptide per dose, with topical imiquimod. The assay was immunoSEQ multiplex PCR, and TCRdb's table has in-frame clones only and misses some. Here the sample spans 23,000 or so clones, 75% to 80% being singletons. Remarks on this clone: Its antigen is not identified.

The rearrangement joins TRBV11-2 to TRBJ2-1; TRBD1 aligns across 9 bases. The sequence came from a man aged 35-49 years with glioma. The input for sequencing was PBMCs, taken from a glioma patient whose treatment included an IDH1 peptide vaccine. CDR3 nucleotides: TGTGCCAGCAGCTTAGAACCGGGACAGGGTGTAGGAAGAAACAATGAGCAGTTCTTC. It is translated as CASSLEPGQGVGRNNEQFF.